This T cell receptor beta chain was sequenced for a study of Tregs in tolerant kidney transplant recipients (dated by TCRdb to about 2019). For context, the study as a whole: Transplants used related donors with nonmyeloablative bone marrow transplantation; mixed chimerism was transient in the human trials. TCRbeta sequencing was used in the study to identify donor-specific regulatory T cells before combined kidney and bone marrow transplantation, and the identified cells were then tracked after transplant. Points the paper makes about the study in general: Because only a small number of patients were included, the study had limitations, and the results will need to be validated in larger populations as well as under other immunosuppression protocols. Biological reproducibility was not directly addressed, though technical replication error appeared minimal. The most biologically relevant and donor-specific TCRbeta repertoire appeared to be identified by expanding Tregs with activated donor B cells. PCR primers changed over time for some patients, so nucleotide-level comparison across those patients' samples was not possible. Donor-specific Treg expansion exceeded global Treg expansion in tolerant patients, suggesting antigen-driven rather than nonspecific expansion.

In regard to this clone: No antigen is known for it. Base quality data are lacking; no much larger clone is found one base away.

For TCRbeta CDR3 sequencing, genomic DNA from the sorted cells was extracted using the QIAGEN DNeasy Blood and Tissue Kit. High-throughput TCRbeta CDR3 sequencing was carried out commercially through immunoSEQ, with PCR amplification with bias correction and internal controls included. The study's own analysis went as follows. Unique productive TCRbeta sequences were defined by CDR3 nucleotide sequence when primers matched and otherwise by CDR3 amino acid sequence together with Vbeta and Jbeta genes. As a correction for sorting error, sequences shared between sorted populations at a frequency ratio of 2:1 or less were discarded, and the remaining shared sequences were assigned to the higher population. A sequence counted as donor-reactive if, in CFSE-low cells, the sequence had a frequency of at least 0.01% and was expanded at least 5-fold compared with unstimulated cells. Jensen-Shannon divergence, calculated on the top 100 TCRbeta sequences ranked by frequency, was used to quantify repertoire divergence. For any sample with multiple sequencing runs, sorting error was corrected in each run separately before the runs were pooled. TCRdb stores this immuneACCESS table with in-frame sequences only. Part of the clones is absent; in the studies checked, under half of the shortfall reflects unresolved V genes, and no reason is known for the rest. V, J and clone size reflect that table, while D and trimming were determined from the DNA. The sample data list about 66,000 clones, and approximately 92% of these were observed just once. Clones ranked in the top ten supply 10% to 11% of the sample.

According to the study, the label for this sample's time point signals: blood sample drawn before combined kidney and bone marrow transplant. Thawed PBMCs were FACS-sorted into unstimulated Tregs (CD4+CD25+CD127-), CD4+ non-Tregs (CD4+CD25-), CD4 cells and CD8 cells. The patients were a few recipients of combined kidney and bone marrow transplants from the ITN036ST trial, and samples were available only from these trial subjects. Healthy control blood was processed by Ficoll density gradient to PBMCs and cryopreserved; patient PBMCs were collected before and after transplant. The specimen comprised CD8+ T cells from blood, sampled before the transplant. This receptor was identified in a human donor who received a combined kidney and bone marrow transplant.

The bases read TGTGCCAGCAGGGGGGACAGGTTGAACACTGAAGCTTTCTTT. It codes for CASRGDRLNTEAFF. The V gene is TRBV2 and the J gene is TRBJ1-1, and TRBD1 aligns with 8 junction nucleotides. CDR1 and CDR2, looked up from the germline V gene, are SNHLY and FYNNEI. Its CDR3 holds 14 amino acids, cysteine through phenylalanine. Only the CDR3 DNA is retained, 42 bases long and in frame from the first base. V ends up 6 bases short and J 0 bases short, with an unmatched junction base count of 3. With all but the CDR3 taken from the reference TRBV2 and TRBJ1-1 genes, the full variable domain is: EPEVTQTPSHQVTQMGQEVILRCVPISNHLYFYWYRQILGQKVEFLVSFYNNEISEKSEIFDDQFSVERPDGSNFTLKIRSTKLEDSAMYFCASRGDRLNTEAFFGQGTRLTVV.